The entry below describes one T cell receptor (beta chain). The antigen is unknown. This sample stems from a study of shared clonotypes between healthy human individuals. Study information: A couple of women and a few men aged 18 to 49 made up the donors. Whole-study results and caveats: Clonotypes shared by all four donors outscored non-shared clonotypes in generation probability.

This CDR3 spans 15 amino acids. Germline CDR1 and CDR2: LGHNA and YSLEER. V lost 2 bases to trimming and J lost 5 bases, with 14 bases between them. Naive CD8 cells lacked CD45RO and underwent positive selection for CCR7, leaving out terminally differentiated effector memory CD45RA+ cells. TCRdb's copy holds only in-frame clones and misses some; the assay was immunoSEQ multiplex PCR. The profile shows 1.5 million to 2.5 million clones, about 95% of them singletons. This clonotype was sampled from a man younger than 30 in good health. The rearrangement joins TRBV4-3 to TRBJ2-3, with a weak D call TRBD2 (5 bases). Sequenced sample: naive CD8+ T cells sorted from blood. In DNA, the CDR3 is TGCGCCAGCAGCCAATCTAGCTTCGATAAAGATACGCAGTATTTT. It is translated as CASSQSSFDKDTQYF.